This T cell receptor beta chain was obtained from a study of OX40 agonist ivuxolimab in advanced cancers. This clone has only a few counts. V lost 2 bases and J lost 5, with 13 bases in between. The CDR3 has 14 residues. Germline V gives CDR1 KGHSY, CDR2 FQNENV. The protocol was immunoSEQ multiplex PCR, while the TCRdb copy is restricted to in-frame clones and leaves out a portion. The sample contains approximately 23,000 clones, roughly four fifths of which appear only once. This receptor was obtained from an adult with an advanced solid tumor such as melanoma, head and neck, liver or kidney cancer. The sample was CD4+ or CD8+ T cells sorted from blood, taken in a trial of the OX40 agonist ivuxolimab. This chain uses TRBV16 with TRBJ2-7, with a weak D call TRBD1 (6 bases). The chain's CDR3 is CASSQVGQNDEQYF. DNA of the CDR3: TGTGCCAGCAGCCAAGTAGGACAGAACGACGAGCAGTACTTC. The full variable domain, completed using reference TRBV16 and TRBJ2-7, is GEEVAQTPKHLVRGEGQKAKLYCAPIKGHSYVFWYQQVLKNEFKFLISFQNENVFDETGMPKERFSAKCLPNSPCSLEIQATKLEDSAVYFCASSQVGQNDEQYFGPGTRLTVT.